The 30 T cell receptor beta chains below were found in one sample sequenced in a study of Ad26.COV2.S vaccination and SARS-CoV-2 variants. Profiled with immunoSEQ multiplex PCR; TCRdb holds only in-frame clones, not every one. This table holds roughly 140,000 clones, roughly 90% found once. The sequencing used peripheral blood, collected after recovery from COVID-19. All receptors derive from a human donor who had recovered from COVID-19.

In this sample, this clone turned up once. This chain uses TRBV28 with TRBJ2-7, with D perhaps TRBD2 (5 bases). V gave up 6 bases and J gave up 2 bases, with 11 bases separating them. CDR3 length equals 13 residues. Germline CDR1 is MDHEN and CDR2 is SYDVKM. The CDR3 DNA reads TGTGCCAGCAGCACCGGGGAGACCTACGAGCAGTACTTC. Translating it yields CASSTGETYEQYF.

This chain joins TRBV11-2 and TRBJ2-1, with 9 bases fitting TRBD2. The CDR3 is 17 amino acids. Germline CDR1 reads SGHAT; CDR2 reads FQNNGV. The J segment lost 5 bases and the V segment lost 2 bases, leaving 10 bases of the junction unmatched. The DNA of the CDR3 is TGTGCCAGCAGCTTATTTCCCGGGACTAGCAACAACAATGAGCAGTTCTTC. Its translation: CASSLFPGTSNNNEQFF. Variable domain in full (rest from reference TRBV11-2 and TRBJ2-1): EAGVAQSPRYKIIEKRQSVAFWCNPISGHATLYWYQQILGQGPKLLIQFQNNGVVDDSQLPKDRFSAERLKGVDSTLKIQPAKLEDSAVYLCASSLFPGTSNNNEQFFGPGTRLTVL.

The rearrangement joins TRBV28 to TRBJ2-1; 8 bases are shared with TRBD1. CDR1 and CDR2 (germline): MDHEN, SYDVKM. J gave up 0 bases and V 5 bases, and 6 bases lay outside the gene matches. CDR3 length: 16 amino acids. The CDR3 loop reads CASSAGQGSSYNEQFF. The DNA of the CDR3 is TGTGCCAGCAGTGCCGGACAGGGAAGCTCCTACAATGAGCAGTTCTTC.

The chain joins TRBV9 to TRBJ2-6, with 7 bases identical to TRBD1. The CDR3 loop spans 18 amino acids. Germline CDR1 SGDLS, CDR2 YYNGEE. Trimming took 4 bases from V and 3 from J; bases not matched to a gene: 13. CDR3 DNA sequence: TGTGCCAGCAGCTACGGACAGGCCCGATTAGGTGGGGCCAACGTCCTGACTTTC. Amino acid sequence: CASSYGQARLGGANVLTF.

This clone appeared a few times. The chain has TRBV3-1 (or the pseudogene TRBV3-2) and TRBJ1-2; 11 bases match TRBD1. The V gene end was trimmed by 4 bases and the J gene end by 4 bases; junction bases not matched to a gene: 2. CDR3 length: 14 amino acids. CDR1 is LGHDT and CDR2 is YNNKEL in the germline V gene (reference sequence). CDR3 protein: CASSRGQGAYGYTF. CDR3 sequence (DNA): TGTGCCAGCAGCCGTGGACAGGGGGCCTATGGCTACACCTTC.

The chain has TRBV13 and TRBJ2-7, with TRBD1 matching 12 bases. Per the germline V gene, CDR1 is PRHDT and CDR2 is FYEKMQ (reference sequence). This CDR3 spans 15 amino acids. The ends lost 4 bases at V and 3 bases at J; junction bases unmatched: 4. Written as DNA, the CDR3 is TGTGCCAGCAGCTCCCGGGACAGGGGGCTCTACGAGCAGTACTTC. Encoded protein: CASSSRDRGLYEQYF. Full variable domain (missing parts from reference TRBV13 and TRBJ2-7): AAGVIQSPRHLIKEKRETATLKCYPIPRHDTVYWYQQGPGQDPQFLISFYEKMQSDKGSIPDRFSAQQFSDYHSELNMSSLELGDSALYFCASSSRDRGLYEQYFGPGTRLTVT.

This clone appeared a few times. The rearrangement links TRBV24-1 to TRBJ1-1, with D perhaps matching TRBD1 (6 bases). This CDR3 comprises 13 residues. V was shortened by 4 bases and J by 8 bases, with 13 bases between the two germline ends. CDR1 KGHDR and CDR2 SFDVKD come from the germline V gene. The CDR3 DNA reads as TGTGCCACCAGTGACCCGACACAGGGCGAAGCTTTCTTT. Translating gives CATSDPTQGEAFF.

The chain joins TRBV7-2 to TRBJ1-2; a weak D match, TRBD1 (6 bases). The CDR3 sequence is 13 residues long. The V end lost 6 bases, the J end lost 1 base, and 9 bases lay between the germline ends. Germline CDR1 and CDR2: SGHTA and FQGNSA. This chain's CDR3 is CASSPQGNYGYTF. The CDR3 bases are TGTGCCAGCAGTCCACAGGGTAACTATGGCTACACCTTC.

The J gene is TRBJ2-5, the V gene TRBV7-2, with D perhaps matching TRBD2 (5 bases). Trimming removed 6 bases from V and 2 bases from J, with 10 bases in between. The germline CDR1 and CDR2 sequences are SGHTA and FQGNSA. CDR3 length equals 13 residues. Here the CDR3 reads CASRSERQETQYF. The DNA of the CDR3 is TGTGCCAGCAGGTCCGAGCGGCAAGAGACCCAGTACTTC.

The V gene is TRBV19, the J gene TRBJ2-2; unclear D gene. Trimming removed 6 bases from V and 6 bases from J, with 14 bases in between. Per the germline V gene, CDR1 is LNHDA and CDR2 is SQIVND (reference sequence). The CDR3 runs to 14 residues. CDR3 protein: CASRSQDRAGELFF. The CDR3 DNA sequence: TGTGCCAGTAGATCTCAAGATAGAGCCGGGGAGCTGTTTTTT.

V and J are TRBV27 and TRBJ2-7; tentative D call: TRBD1 (5 bases). Looked up from germline, CDR1 is MNHEY and CDR2 is SMNVEV (reference sequence). Trimming cost V 0 bases and J 2 bases, with 14 bases left between them. The CDR3 has 16 amino acids. This CDR3 reads CASSLSTVTLPYEQYF. Here the CDR3 DNA reads TGTGCCAGCAGTTTATCGACAGTGACCCTCCCCTACGAGCAGTACTTC.

The gene calls are TRBV28 and TRBJ1-1; tentatively, D is TRBD1 (5 bases). This CDR3 spans 14 amino acids. V shed 6 bases and J shed 0 bases, with 11 bases lying between them. Germline V lookup: CDR1 MDHEN, CDR2 SYDVKM. The DNA of the CDR3 is TGTGCCAGCAGCCGACAGTCCATGAACACTGAAGCTTTCTTT. It is translated as CASSRQSMNTEAFF.

The genes are TRBV6-5 and TRBJ1-6; 10 nucleotides agree with TRBD1. The CDR3 runs 14 residues. CDR1 is MNHEY and CDR2 is SVGAGI in the germline V gene. V trimming: 8 bases; J trimming: 6 bases; junction bases outside the gene matches: 4. The CDR3 sequence: CASGRTGGNSPLHF. In DNA form, the CDR3 reads TGTGCCAGCGGGCGGACAGGGGGTAATTCACCCCTCCACTTT.

This clone was detected only a few times. The V and J genes are TRBV7-8 and TRBJ1-5, with D possibly being TRBD1 (5 bases). CDR3 size: 14 residues. Trimming removed 2 bases at V and 7 bases at J, with 12 bases between. Germline CDR1 and CDR2: SGHVS and FQNEAQ. Here the CDR3 DNA reads TGTGCCAGCAGCTTACCAGGGATTGGGCAGCCCCAGCATTTT. Translating it yields CASSLPGIGQPQHF.

V usage is TRBV28 and J usage is TRBJ1-1; D is ambiguous. The V gene's germline CDR1 is MDHEN and CDR2 SYDVKM. V dropped 6 bases and J dropped 1 base, with 3 bases sitting between them. This CDR3 region has 11 residues. CDR3 loop: CASRQNTEAFF. The CDR3, as DNA: TGTGCCAGCAGACAGAACACTGAAGCTTTCTTT.

The rearrangement links TRBV4-3 to TRBJ2-7, with D possibly being TRBD2 (6 bases). CDR3 size: 14 residues. The germline V and J ends were trimmed by 0 bases and 8 bases, with 14 bases remaining between them. In germline, CDR1 is LGHNA, CDR2 YSLEER. As DNA, the CDR3 is TGCGCCAGCAGCCAAGATCGGGCAGGGACTCAGCAGTACTTC. Translation gives CASSQDRAGTQQYF.

The rearrangement uses TRBV30 and TRBJ2-2; 7 bases agree with TRBD2. CDR1 and CDR2 from the germline V gene are GTSNPN and SVGIG (reference sequence). The CDR3 sequence is 13 residues long. Unmatched junction bases numbered 8, after V lost 4 bases and J lost 9 bases. The CDR3 DNA reads as TGTGCCTGGACCAAAGGGAGGGGTCGGGAGCTGTTTTTT. Translation gives CAWTKGRGRELFF.

CDR3 coding DNA: TGTGCCAGCAGCCAAGGTTGGGGCACTGAAGCTTTCTTT. It codes for CASSQGWGTEAFF. The chain recombines TRBV3-1 (or the pseudogene TRBV3-2) with TRBJ1-1; D gene uncertain. Trimming stripped 1 base from V and 4 bases from J, with 7 bases between. The CDR3 covers 13 residues. Germline values: CDR1 LGHDT, CDR2 YNNKEL (reference sequence).

The table lists this clone with a count of one. The chain employs TRBV24-1 and TRBJ2-6; D remains unclear. The CDR3 covers 14 residues. Germline V gene sequence: CDR1 KGHDR, CDR2 SFDVKD. Deletions cut 4 bases from V and 0 bases from J, with 3 bases between. The DNA for the CDR3 is TGTGCCACCAGTGACAGCTCTGGGGCCAACGTCCTGACTTTC. This translates into CATSDSSGANVLTF.

V gene TRBV28 combines with J gene TRBJ2-7; D perhaps matches TRBD2 (5 bases). The CDR3 has 14 residues. V lost 7 bases to trimming and J lost 1 base, with 14 bases between them. Germline assignment: CDR1 MDHEN and CDR2 SYDVKM. The CDR3 region has the DNA TGTGCCAGCAATCCTCACTGGGAGTCCTACGAGCAGTACTTC. This translates into CASNPHWESYEQYF. The full variable domain, in which reference TRBV28 and TRBJ2-7 provide the parts outside the CDR3, is DVKVTQSSRYLVKRTGEKVFLECVQDMDHENMFWYRQDPGLGLRLIYFSYDVKMKEKGDIPEGYSVSREKKERFSLILESASTNQTSMYLCASNPHWESYEQYFGPGTRLTVT.

The chain couples TRBV13 to TRBJ2-2; D uncertain. Germline values: CDR1 PRHDT, CDR2 FYEKMQ (reference sequence). The V gene lost 8 bases and the J gene lost 2 bases, with 12 bases spanning the gap. The CDR3 loop spans 14 amino acids. CDR3 bases: TGTGCCAGCGGTCCTTCCCCTAACACCGGGGAGCTGTTTTTT. This translates into CASGPSPNTGELFF.

The chain recombines TRBV5-6 with TRBJ2-3; D ambiguous. The CDR3 runs 13 residues. Trimming stripped 0 bases from V and 4 bases from J, with 6 bases between. Germline V CDR1 and CDR2: SGHDT, YYEEEE. The CDR3 DNA reads TGTGCCAGCAGCTTGGATTTTTCAGATACGCAGTATTTT. This translates into CASSLDFSDTQYF.

This rearrangement joins TRBV7-9 to TRBJ1-1, with 7 bases identical to TRBD1. This CDR3 spans 15 amino acids. The V and J ends lost 5 bases and 2 bases, in that order; junction bases with no gene match: 8. CDR1 SEHNR and CDR2 FQNEAQ come from the germline V gene (reference sequence). CDR3 in DNA: TGTGCCAGCAGCGCCCGACAGGGTACAAACACTGAAGCTTTCTTT. It encodes CASSARQGTNTEAFF.

This sequence joins TRBV7-2 and TRBJ2-7; tentatively, D is TRBD1 (6 bases). Trimming cost V 1 base and J 0 bases, with 10 bases left between them. The CDR3 contains 15 residues. CDR1 SGHTA and CDR2 FQGNSA come from the germline V gene. This chain's CDR3 is CASSLGQGSSYEQYF. The CDR3 DNA is TGTGCCAGCAGCTTAGGTCAGGGGAGCTCCTACGAGCAGTACTTC.

The chain joins TRBV7-2 to TRBJ1-1, with D unclear. V was shortened by 1 base and J by 0 bases, with 9 bases between the two germline ends. The germline CDR1 and CDR2 sequences are SGHTA and FQGNSA. The CDR3 has 15 residues. The CDR3 region has the DNA TGTGCCAGCAGCTTAGGGGCTTTCATGAACACTGAAGCTTTCTTT. Protein: CASSLGAFMNTEAFF.

V usage is TRBV6-1 and J usage is TRBJ1-6, with D possibly being TRBD1 (5 bases). Trimming took off 2 bases at V and 4 bases at J, with 15 bases between the two ends. The CDR3 loop spans 17 amino acids. Germline V gives CDR1 MNHNS, CDR2 SASEGT. This CDR3 is CASSEFWDPRYNSPLHF. The CDR3 DNA follows: TGTGCCAGCAGTGAATTTTGGGACCCACGGTATAATTCACCCCTCCACTTT.

This clone was found once. The chain uses TRBV7-8 and TRBJ1-1, with TRBD1 identical over 9 bases. CDR3 length: 16 residues. The V gene's germline CDR1 is SGHVS and CDR2 FQNEAQ. J was trimmed by 1 base and V by 5 bases; bases with no gene match: 8. CDR3 loop: CASSTTRDRENTEAFF. For the CDR3, the DNA is TGTGCCAGCAGCACCACCCGGGACAGGGAGAACACTGAAGCTTTCTTT.

This clone was counted once. The chain links TRBV30 to TRBJ1-2, with D possibly being TRBD1 (6 bases). Germline V gene lookup returns CDR1 GTSNPN and CDR2 SVGIG (reference sequence). This CDR3 contains 15 residues. Between the trimmed V and J ends, which lost 3 bases and 6 bases, there was a span of 20 bases. DNA for the CDR3: TGTGCCTGGAGATCCCCCGGACAGCTGATCAATGGCTACACCTTC. Translated, it gives CAWRSPGQLINGYTF.

The genes are TRBV2 and TRBJ2-7; 8 bases are shared with TRBD1. This CDR3 has 18 residues. Germline values: CDR1 SNHLY, CDR2 FYNNEI. V shed 6 bases, J shed 2 bases, and the junction held 18 bases outside the gene matches. In DNA, the CDR3 is TGTGCCAGCAGGCCCCCCCAAGGGACCGGGACAGGTGCCTACGAGCAGTACTTC. As protein: CASRPPQGTGTGAYEQYF.

V and J are TRBV7-9 and TRBJ2-1; 11 nucleotides line up with TRBD2. V lost 5 bases to trimming and J lost 2 bases; unmatched junction nucleotides: 11. Germline-derived CDR1 and CDR2 are SEHNR and FQNEAQ (reference sequence). The CDR3 spans 18 residues. The CDR3 reads CASSPRRLAGGPYNEQFF. CDR3 sequence (DNA): TGTGCCAGCAGCCCGCGGCGGCTAGCGGGGGGACCCTACAATGAGCAGTTCTTC. Full variable domain (missing parts from reference TRBV7-9 and TRBJ2-1): DTGVSQNPRHKITKRGQNVTFRCDPISEHNRLYWYRQTLGQGPEFLTYFQNEAQLEKSRLLSDRFSAERPKGSFSTLEIQRTEQGDSAMYLCASSPRRLAGGPYNEQFFGPGTRLTVL.